This T cell receptor beta chain derives from a study of T cells after yellow fever vaccination. Study-level findings and limits: In FACS-sorted repertoires, abundant clonotypes from the bulk population could appear as contaminants.

This CDR3 comprises 16 residues. Germline-derived CDR1 and CDR2 are LGHNA and YSLEER. The ends lost 0 bases at V and 9 bases at J; junction bases unmatched: 3. Of note for this clonotype: Antigen: not known.

From the 5' RACE reads, TCRdb called clonotypes with MiXCR, one entry per CDR3 protein. Among about 550,000 distinct CDR3 sequences, 19% were seen once, and the ten largest hold 14%. Sequences were derived from PBMCs, sampled 15 days after the yellow fever booster vaccination. The gene calls are TRBV4-3 and TRBJ1-6, with 12 bases aligning to TRBD1. The sequence was obtained from a man between 25 and 39 years old who received the YFV17D yellow fever vaccine. The CDR3 coding sequence is TGCGCCAGCAGCCAAGATGGGACAGGGGGCAGTTCACCCCTCCACTTT. This encodes CASSQDGTGGSSPLHF.